Following are 24 T cell receptor beta chains from one sample sequenced in a study of blood T cell repertoires in COVID-19. Assay used: immunoSEQ multiplex PCR; TCRdb lists only in-frame clones, some missing. The sample yields about 180,000 clones, about 86% seen once. The sample comprised peripheral blood. The receptors come from a woman in her 70s with COVID-19, enrolled during active disease.

V usage is TRBV5-1 and J usage is TRBJ2-1, with 12 bases fitting TRBD2. The germline CDR1 and CDR2 sequences are SGHRS and YFSETQ. This CDR3 spans 15 amino acids. Germline trimming cut 0 bases from V and 8 bases from J; bases unmatched to any gene: 3. For the CDR3, the DNA is TGCGCCAGCAGCTTGGGACTAGCGGGAGTCGATGAGCAGTTCTTC. This gives the protein CASSLGLAGVDEQFF.

The gene calls are TRBV3-1 (or the pseudogene TRBV3-2) and TRBJ2-3, with 7 bases lining up with TRBD1. Germline lookup yields CDR1 LGHDT and CDR2 YNNKEL (reference sequence). V was pared by 2 bases and J by 3 bases, with 5 bases of the junction left unmatched. CDR3 length: 15 amino acids. This CDR3 is CASSQLPGQTDTQYF. Written as DNA, the CDR3 is TGTGCCAGCAGCCAACTGCCGGGACAGACAGATACGCAGTATTTT.

The chain recombines TRBV19 with TRBJ1-4, with D tentatively TRBD1 (6 bases). V lost 3 bases and J 5 bases, leaving 10 bases between the germline ends. The CDR3 is 14 residues long. The germline CDR1 and CDR2 sequences are LNHDA and SQIVND (reference sequence). The CDR3 reads CASSIGQLNEKLFF. The CDR3 nucleotides are TGTGCCAGTAGTATTGGACAGTTAAATGAAAAACTGTTTTTT.

The rearrangement joins TRBV19 to TRBJ1-5; no clear D. This CDR3 has 16 amino acids. Germline CDR1 LNHDA, CDR2 SQIVND (reference sequence). V shed 0 bases and J shed 1 base, with 10 bases lying between them. CDR3 protein: CASSIDGQASNQPQHF. CDR3 coding DNA: TGTGCCAGTAGTATAGATGGGCAGGCGAGCAATCAGCCCCAGCATTTT.

This rearrangement joins TRBV29-1 to TRBJ2-5, with 9 positions matching TRBD1. The germline V gene encodes CDR1 SQVTM and CDR2 ANQGSEA. V lost 0 bases and J lost 6; bases outside the gene matches: 5. This CDR3 region has 14 residues. CDR3 nucleotide sequence: TGCAGCGTTGAAGAGACAGGGGGTCGGAAGACCCAGTACTTC. Translated, it gives CSVEETGGRKTQYF.

The chain couples TRBV3-1 (or the pseudogene TRBV3-2) to TRBJ2-1; tentatively, D is TRBD2 (5 bases). V was shortened by 0 bases and J by 5 bases, with 8 bases between the two germline ends. Germline loops: CDR1 LGHDT, CDR2 YNNKEL (reference sequence). The CDR3 has 14 amino acids. The CDR3 DNA is TGTGCCAGCAGCCAAGAGGACTTCCACAATGAGCAGTTCTTC. This gives the protein CASSQEDFHNEQFF.

CDR3 nucleotides: TGTGCCATCAACACGCGGGTGGACACTGAAGCTTTCTTT. As protein: CAINTRVDTEAFF. The chain carries TRBV10-3 and TRBJ1-1; unclear D gene. CDR1 ENHRY and CDR2 SYGVKD come from the germline V gene. V was shortened by 7 bases and J by 3 bases, with 12 bases between the two germline ends. The CDR3 has 13 amino acids.

The J gene is TRBJ2-5, the V gene TRBV4-1, with D uncertain. This CDR3 spans 14 amino acids. Trimming removed 1 base from V and 2 bases from J, with 8 bases in between. Germline V gives CDR1 MGHRA, CDR2 YSYEKL. CDR3 bases: TGCGCCAGCAGCCAAGGACGGAGTCAAGAGACCCAGTACTTC. It is translated as CASSQGRSQETQYF.

The gene calls are TRBV5-1 and TRBJ2-7; 16 nucleotides agree with TRBD2. CDR3 length: 19 residues. After removal of 5 bases from V and 2 bases from J, the junction contained 13 bases not matched to a gene. Germline V gives CDR1 SGHRS, CDR2 YFSETQ. Here the CDR3 reads CASSHFGGLAGGIPYEQYF. Here the CDR3 DNA reads TGCGCCAGCAGTCACTTCGGGGGACTAGCGGGAGGGATTCCCTACGAGCAGTACTTC.

This clone was detected only once. This chain's CDR3 is CASSDSGRAGEQYF. The CDR3 bases are TGTGCCAGCAGTGATAGCGGGAGGGCCGGCGAGCAGTACTTC. V is TRBV6-1 and J is TRBJ2-7; TRBD2 agrees at 11 bases. Unmatched junction bases numbered 4, after V lost 3 bases and J lost 6 bases. The CDR3 totals 14 residues. Germline CDR1 and CDR2: MNHNS and SASEGT.

V usage is TRBV5-1 and J usage is TRBJ2-5; D may be TRBD2 (6 bases). Germline V gene lookup returns CDR1 SGHRS and CDR2 YFSETQ. This CDR3 has 14 residues. V dropped 0 bases and J dropped 3 bases, with 9 bases sitting between them. In nucleotides, the CDR3 is TGCGCCAGCAGCTTGGTGGGGACTGAAGAGACCCAGTACTTC. Translated: CASSLVGTEETQYF.

CDR3 bases: TGTGCCACCAGTGAGGCGCGGAGCTCCTACGAGCAGTACTTC. Its protein product is CATSEARSSYEQYF. This chain uses TRBV24-1 with TRBJ2-7, with D uncertain. The V end lost 4 bases, the J end lost 0 bases, and 9 bases lay between the germline ends. This CDR3 region has 14 residues. CDR1 is KGHDR and CDR2 is SFDVKD in the germline V gene.

The chain has TRBV7-2 and TRBJ2-7; a possible D gene is TRBD2 (6 bases). The CDR3 is 12 amino acids. Germline V gene sequence: CDR1 SGHTA, CDR2 FQGNSA. The V end lost 5 bases, the J end lost 4 bases, and 9 bases lay between the germline ends. The CDR3 protein is CASSPSGYEQYF. In DNA, the CDR3 is TGTGCCAGCAGCCCGAGCGGGTACGAGCAGTACTTC.

This clone has just one count. V and J are TRBV11-1 and TRBJ2-5; possibly TRBD1 for D (6 bases). The CDR3 spans 13 residues. In germline, CDR1 is SGHAT, CDR2 FQDESV (reference sequence). Trimming left V 5 bases short and J 4 bases short, with 11 bases between. The DNA for the CDR3 is TGTGCCAGCAGCACAACAGGGACAGAGACCCAGTACTTC. This encodes CASSTTGTETQYF.

This chain connects TRBV13 to TRBJ2-1, with a possible D match to TRBD2 (5 bases). The CDR3 runs to 15 residues. Per the germline V gene, CDR1 is PRHDT and CDR2 is FYEKMQ (reference sequence). The V gene lost 5 bases and the J gene lost 8 bases, with 19 bases spanning the gap. The CDR3 DNA reads as TGTGCCAGCAGCATACGACTACCTTCCCTCGATGAGCAGTTCTTC. It codes for CASSIRLPSLDEQFF. Variable domain in full (rest from reference TRBV13 and TRBJ2-1): AAGVIQSPRHLIKEKRETATLKCYPIPRHDTVYWYQQGPGQDPQFLISFYEKMQSDKGSIPDRFSAQQFSDYHSELNMSSLELGDSALYFCASSIRLPSLDEQFFGPGTRLTVL.

This clone came up once. This chain connects TRBV5-4 to TRBJ2-2, with 8 bases fitting TRBD2. The CDR3 consists of 15 residues. CDR1 is SGHNT, CDR2 YYREEE, per germline (reference sequence). With 2 bases clipped from V and 1 base from J, the junction kept 1 base outside the gene matches. The CDR3 spells CASSFLAGNTGELFF. In DNA, the CDR3 is TGTGCCAGCAGCTTCCTAGCGGGGAACACCGGGGAGCTGTTTTTT.

This chain joins TRBV11-3 and TRBJ2-5; D is perhaps TRBD1 (6 bases). Germline V lookup: CDR1 SGHNT, CDR2 YENEEA. This CDR3 region has 14 residues. V lost 0 bases to trimming and J lost 6 bases, with 11 bases between them. CDR3 sequence (DNA): TGTGCCAGCAGCTTAGATTGGGACACTAAGACCCAGTACTTC. Translation: CASSLDWDTKTQYF.

In its sample, this clone was seen once. The same CDR3 arises from other DNA sequences in this sample as well. The chain employs TRBV5-1 and TRBJ1-5, with TRBD1 identical over 7 bases. This CDR3 is built from 13 residues. V was pared by 4 bases and J by 5 bases, with 3 bases of the junction left unmatched. The germline CDR1 and CDR2 sequences are SGHRS and YFSETQ. The CDR3 protein is CASSPDRDQPQHF. The DNA for the CDR3 is TGCGCCAGCAGCCCTGACAGGGATCAGCCCCAGCATTTT. Full variable domain (outside the CDR3, taken from reference TRBV5-1 and TRBJ1-5): KAGVTQTPRYLIKTRGQQVTLSCSPISGHRSVSWYQQTPGQGLQFLFEYFSETQRNKGNFPGRFSGRQFSNSRSEMNVSTLELGDSALYLCASSPDRDQPQHFGDGTRLSIL.

This clone was seen a single time. The rearrangement links TRBV6-2 or TRBV6-3 to TRBJ2-1, with 15 bases matching TRBD2. CDR1 is MNHEY and CDR2 is SVGEGT in the germline V gene. The CDR3 runs 18 residues. After removal of 3 bases from V and 7 bases from J, the junction contained 10 bases not matched to a gene. The CDR3 nucleotides read TGTGCCAGCAGTTATAGGACTAGCGGGAGGGCCGTGAATAATGAGCAGTTCTTC. Its translation is CASSYRTSGRAVNNEQFF.

A word on this clone: Other DNA sequences in the sample encode the same CDR3. V and J are TRBV30 and TRBJ1-2; TRBD1 matches at 8 bases. This CDR3 is 13 amino acids long. V was pared by 2 bases and J by 8 bases, with 7 bases of the junction left unmatched. Germline V gene sequence: CDR1 GTSNPN, CDR2 SVGIG (reference sequence). In DNA, the CDR3 is TGTGCCTGGAGTCCCGGACAGGGATTAGGCTACACCTTC. Translated, it gives CAWSPGQGLGYTF. Full variable domain (rest looked up from reference TRBV30 and TRBJ1-2): SQTIHQWPATLVQPVGSPLSLECTVEGTSNPNLYWYRQAAGRGLQLLFYSVGIGQISSEVPQNLSASRPQDRQFILSSKKLLLSDSGFYLCAWSPGQGLGYTFGSGTRLTVV.

The chain has TRBV19 and TRBJ2-3; D is possibly TRBD2 (5 bases). Germline values: CDR1 LNHDA, CDR2 SQIVND (reference sequence). This CDR3 has 17 residues. The germline V and J ends were trimmed by 0 bases and 2 bases, with 15 bases remaining between them. CDR3 region: CASSIDFGPGNTDTQYF. CDR3 coding DNA: TGTGCCAGTAGTATAGATTTCGGCCCGGGAAACACAGATACGCAGTATTTT.

This clone was seen a handful of times. The chain uses TRBV30 and TRBJ2-2, with TRBD2 as a possible D gene (6 bases). Trimming removed 0 bases at V and 5 bases at J, with 7 bases between. This CDR3 comprises 13 residues. Germline V gives CDR1 GTSNPN, CDR2 SVGIG (reference sequence). Here the CDR3 DNA reads TGTGCCTGGAGTGTACGGGGGACCGGGGAGCTGTTTTTT. Its protein is CAWSVRGTGELFF.

The chain carries TRBV19 and TRBJ2-5; D remains ambiguous. The CDR3 loop spans 14 amino acids. Germline V CDR1 and CDR2: LNHDA, SQIVND (reference sequence). Trimming took 3 bases from V and 3 from J, leaving 11 bases between them. The CDR3 coding sequence is TGTGCCAGTAGTATTGTTCTGGCGGAAGAGACCCAGTACTTC. It specifies CASSIVLAEETQYF.

This clone was picked up one time. This chain connects TRBV21-1 to TRBJ2-7; the table names TRBD2, a call not compared with the DNA. TRBV21-1 is noted as a pseudogene. This CDR3 comprises 13 residues. DNA of the CDR3: TGTGCCGACGGAAAGAGGGTCGGACACGAGCAGTACTTC. Amino acid sequence: CADGKRVGHEQYF.